These 30 T cell receptor beta chains originate from one sample sequenced in a study of blood T cell repertoires in COVID-19. Measured with immunoSEQ multiplex PCR; TCRdb has only the in-frame clones, and not every one. The sample shows 200,000 or so clones, 84% of them seen only once. The sample was peripheral blood. These receptors were obtained from a human donor in a cohort sampled during active COVID-19.

V is TRBV28 and J is TRBJ2-7; 12 nucleotides line up with TRBD1. Per germline, CDR1 MDHEN and CDR2 SYDVKM. The CDR3 has 15 amino acids. The V gene end was trimmed by 4 bases and the J gene end by 3 bases; junction bases not matched to a gene: 4. This CDR3 reads CASSSGTGGFYEQYF. The DNA for the CDR3 is TGTGCCAGCAGTTCCGGGACAGGGGGCTTCTACGAGCAGTACTTC.

The chain combines TRBV12-3 or TRBV12-4 with TRBJ1-5, with D perhaps TRBD1 (6 bases). V dropped 5 bases and J dropped 4 bases, with 9 bases sitting between them. The CDR3 is 13 amino acids. For the CDR3, the DNA is TGTGCCAGCAGTGGACAGCGAAATCAGCCCCAGCATTTT. Its translation is CASSGQRNQPQHF.

This chain links TRBV4-1 with TRBJ2-7; TRBD1 agrees at 7 bases. CDR3 length equals 16 residues. V dropped 3 bases and J dropped 7; count of bases not matched to a gene: 15. CDR1 and CDR2 (germline): MGHRA, YSYEKL. CDR3 in amino acids: CASSQVHRGAPSEQYF. CDR3 sequence (DNA): TGCGCCAGCAGCCAGGTACACAGGGGCGCACCCAGTGAGCAGTACTTC.

This clone was seen repeatedly, ten times or more. The rearrangement uses TRBV3-1 (or the pseudogene TRBV3-2) and TRBJ1-2, with a possible D match to TRBD1 (5 bases). The CDR3 extends over 14 amino acids. Germline V gene sequence: CDR1 LGHDT, CDR2 YNNKEL (reference sequence). V lost 0 bases and J lost 8, with 13 bases in between. CDR3 nucleotides: TGTGCCAGCAGCCAAGATGGCAGGGTTCGAGGCTACACCTTC. It is translated as CASSQDGRVRGYTF.

This clone was observed a handful of times. The chain uses TRBV11-2 and TRBJ1-5, with D hard to call. This CDR3 has 13 residues. V was clipped by 6 bases and J by 0 bases, with 6 bases between them. Germline CDR1 SGHAT, CDR2 FQNNGV. This CDR3 is CASSKSSNQPQHF. As DNA, the CDR3 is TGTGCCAGCAGTAAGAGTAGCAATCAGCCCCAGCATTTT.

This chain uses TRBV19 with TRBJ1-6, with 8 bases aligning to TRBD1. The CDR3 is 16 amino acids. Germline lookup yields CDR1 LNHDA and CDR2 SQIVND (reference sequence). Trimming removed 6 bases from V and 8 bases from J; junction bases left unmatched: 12. Here the CDR3 reads CASSLLGQDLDSPLHF. Written as DNA, the CDR3 is TGTGCCAGTAGCCTCCTGGGACAGGATTTAGATTCACCCCTCCACTTT.

This clone was seen a handful of times. The genes are TRBV30 and TRBJ2-1, with 10 bases that match TRBD2. Germline values: CDR1 GTSNPN, CDR2 SVGIG (reference sequence). V lost 1 base, J lost 8 bases, and 11 bases stayed unmatched. The CDR3 consists of 16 residues. In nucleotides, the CDR3 is TGTGCCTGGAGTGGGACCTTAGCGGGAGGACGGGATGAGCAGTTCTTC. Translation gives CAWSGTLAGGRDEQFF.

The V and J genes are TRBV21-1 and TRBJ2-3; TRBD2 reflects the table's D call only, with no check against the DNA. TRBV21-1 is a known pseudogene. The CDR3 is made up of 16 amino acids. CDR3 bases: TGTGCCAGCAGCAAATCAACTAGCGTCCCCACAGATACGCAGTATTTT. Protein product: CASSKSTSVPTDTQYF.

There are a few counts of this clone. The chain carries TRBV19 and TRBJ1-6; 10 bases are a match to TRBD1. Trimming at V came to 3 bases and at J to 7 bases, leaving 3 bases not matched to a gene. The germline CDR1 and CDR2 sequences are LNHDA and SQIVND (reference sequence). The CDR3 extends over 15 amino acids. As DNA, the CDR3 is TGTGCCAGTAGTATGTCGACAGGGGGCAATTCACCCCTCCACTTT. It codes for CASSMSTGGNSPLHF.

This sequence joins TRBV7-9 and TRBJ1-6, with unresolved D. The CDR3 contains 15 residues. Germline CDR1 SEHNR, CDR2 FQNEAQ (reference sequence). V was clipped by 5 bases and J by 1 base, with 9 bases between them. CDR3 sequence reads: CASSLPGSYNSPLHF. Written as DNA, the CDR3 is TGTGCCAGCAGCCTCCCGGGGTCCTATAATTCACCCCTCCACTTT.

The chain is built from TRBV7-2 and TRBJ1-2; D possibly corresponds to TRBD1 (5 bases). Germline lookup yields CDR1 SGHTA and CDR2 FQGNSA. This CDR3 is built from 15 residues. V was trimmed by 1 base and J by 5 bases, leaving 14 bases between them. CDR3 loop: CASSLGPTARYGYTF. For the CDR3, the DNA is TGTGCCAGCAGCTTAGGGCCGACAGCGAGATATGGCTACACCTTC.

The V and J genes are TRBV6-5 and TRBJ2-5; 14 bases are a match to TRBD2. This CDR3 is built from 14 residues. Germline CDR1 MNHEY, CDR2 SVGAGI. The V gene end was trimmed by 6 bases and the J gene end by 5 bases; junction bases not matched to a gene: 2. This CDR3 reads CASRGLAGGETQYF. CDR3 in DNA: TGTGCCAGCAGAGGACTAGCGGGAGGTGAGACCCAGTACTTC.

The rearrangement uses TRBV11-2 and TRBJ2-3, with D possibly TRBD1 on 6 matching bases. The CDR3 runs to 15 residues. V was pared by 4 bases and J by 4 bases, with 15 bases between. Germline values: CDR1 SGHAT, CDR2 FQNNGV. This chain's CDR3 is CASSWGPGYADTQYF. In DNA, the CDR3 is TGTGCCAGCAGCTGGGGGCCTGGTTATGCAGATACGCAGTATTTT.

This clone has more than one count but fewer than ten. V is TRBV7-9 and J is TRBJ2-7; D is possibly TRBD1 (6 bases). The CDR3 is 15 amino acids. Deletions cut 6 bases from V and 7 bases from J, with 22 bases between. Germline V gene lookup returns CDR1 SEHNR and CDR2 FQNEAQ (reference sequence). The CDR3 reads CASRHREGSPYEQYF. The CDR3 DNA reads as TGTGCCAGCAGGCACAGGGAAGGAAGTCCTTATGAGCAGTACTTC.

The J gene is TRBJ2-4, the V gene TRBV5-5, with D perhaps TRBD2 (6 bases). CDR3 length equals 16 residues. Trimming took 3 bases from V and 1 from J, leaving 14 bases between them. Germline-derived CDR1 and CDR2 are SGHKS and YYEKEE (reference sequence). The CDR3 DNA follows: TGTGCCAGCAGCTGGGCGGGGAACGGCGCCAAAAACATTCAGTACTTC. It specifies CASSWAGNGAKNIQYF.

V and J are TRBV13 and TRBJ2-7; 12 bases line up with TRBD2. Germline values: CDR1 PRHDT, CDR2 FYEKMQ (reference sequence). This CDR3 comprises 15 residues. The V and J ends lost 4 bases and 4 bases, in that order; junction bases with no gene match: 5. CDR3 amino acids: CASSSSGRGFYEQYF. The CDR3 DNA sequence: TGTGCCAGCAGCTCTAGCGGGAGGGGATTTTACGAGCAGTACTTC.

The rearrangement links TRBV5-4 to TRBJ1-6, with TRBD1 matching 7 bases. From germline, CDR1 is SGHNT and CDR2 YYREEE (reference sequence). Trimming took 4 bases from V and 7 from J; bases not matched to a gene: 8. CDR3 length: 15 amino acids. This CDR3 reads CASSARGPGNSPLHF. CDR3 nucleotide sequence: TGTGCCAGCAGCGCTAGGGGGCCGGGGAATTCACCCCTCCACTTT.

This chain uses TRBV14 with TRBJ2-1, with TRBD1 matching over 9 bases. V dropped 2 bases and J dropped 7; count of bases not matched to a gene: 9. This CDR3 is built from 16 residues. Germline assignment: CDR1 SGHDN and CDR2 FVKESK. CDR3 nucleotides: TGTGCCAGCAGCCAACCGGGACAGGGAATCTTGAATGAGCAGTTCTTC. Translating it yields CASSQPGQGILNEQFF.

The chain is built from TRBV4-2 and TRBJ2-1; the match to TRBD2 covers 13 bases. Trimming cost V 1 base and J 1 base; bases outside gene matches: 1. The length of the CDR3 is 17 residues. CDR1 is LGHNA and CDR2 is YNFKEQ in the germline V gene. CDR3 nucleotides: TGTGCCAGCAGCCAAGGGACTAGCGGGAGATCCTACAATGAGCAGTTCTTC. Amino acid sequence: CASSQGTSGRSYNEQFF.

The chain is built from TRBV6-5 and TRBJ1-5; D is unclear. Trimming pared 0 bases from V and 6 bases from J, leaving 6 bases between. There are 13 residues in the CDR3. The V gene's germline CDR1 is MNHEY and CDR2 SVGAGI. CDR3 nucleotides: TGTGCCAGCAGTTACTCGAGAACTCAGCCCCAGCATTTT. Translated, it gives CASSYSRTQPQHF.

This clone occurred once. This same CDR3 is encoded by further DNA sequences in the sample. V is TRBV7-9 and J is TRBJ2-7; TRBD1 agrees at 9 bases. Germline CDR1 reads SEHNR; CDR2 reads FQNEAQ (reference sequence). This CDR3 comprises 14 residues. Trimming took 5 bases from V and 4 from J; bases not matched to a gene: 6. As DNA, the CDR3 is TGTGCCAGCAGCCCGGGACAGGGAGGTTACGAGCAGTACTTC. Its protein is CASSPGQGGYEQYF.

V usage is TRBV18 and J usage is TRBJ2-3; the match to TRBD2 covers 15 bases. The CDR3 length is 16 residues. Germline CDR1 reads KGHSH; CDR2 reads LQKENI. Unmatched junction bases numbered 5, after V lost 5 bases and J lost 5 bases. CDR3 coding DNA: TGTGCCAGCTCAACCCCGGGACTAGCGGGAGGAGATACGCAGTATTTT. Translating gives CASSTPGLAGGDTQYF.

The CDR3 sequence is CASSQVAGDTGELFF. CDR3 DNA sequence: TGCGCCAGCAGCCAAGTAGCGGGGGACACCGGGGAGCTGTTTTTT. The chain is built from TRBV4-1 and TRBJ2-2; 9 bases agree with TRBD2. Germline V gene sequence: CDR1 MGHRA, CDR2 YSYEKL. The CDR3 runs 15 residues. The V gene end was trimmed by 1 base and the J gene end by 3 bases; junction bases not matched to a gene: 0.

The chain combines TRBV2 with TRBJ2-1; D is unresolved. The CDR3 sequence is 14 residues long. V was pared by 10 bases and J by 10 bases, with 23 bases between. Per germline, CDR1 SNHLY and CDR2 FYNNEI. CDR3 sequence: CATNGEAASSEQFF. For the CDR3, the DNA is TGTGCCACTAACGGCGAGGCCGCCAGCTCCGAGCAGTTCTTC.

The chain uses TRBV27 and TRBJ2-7; D might be TRBD1 (5 bases). The V end was cut by 4 bases, the J end by 2 bases, with 12 bases between. Germline-derived CDR1 and CDR2 are MNHEY and SMNVEV (reference sequence). This CDR3 has 14 amino acids. The CDR3 loop is CASSSDMPPYEQYF. The CDR3 nucleotides are TGTGCCAGCAGTTCGGACATGCCTCCCTACGAGCAGTACTTC.

The chain joins TRBV12-3 or TRBV12-4 to TRBJ1-2, with TRBD1 identical over 11 bases. The V gene end was trimmed by 6 bases and the J gene end by 9 bases; junction bases not matched to a gene: 6. The CDR3 is 13 residues long. The chain's CDR3 is CASRRTGGSSYTF. The CDR3 bases are TGTGCCAGCAGACGGACAGGGGGCTCGAGCTACACCTTC.

This clone has only one observation. The V gene is TRBV5-1, the J gene TRBJ1-3; unclear D gene. Trimming shortened V by 0 bases and J by 7 bases, and 11 bases separated the two germline ends. The CDR3 totals 14 residues. Per the germline V gene, CDR1 is SGHRS and CDR2 is YFSETQ. The CDR3 loop is CASSLEGGRNTIYF. Written as DNA, the CDR3 is TGCGCCAGCAGCTTGGAGGGAGGTCGGAACACCATATATTTT.

DNA for the CDR3: TGTGCCAGCAGCCTAGGACTAGCGGAGATCAATGAGCAGTTCTTC. Amino acids: CASSLGLAEINEQFF. This chain connects TRBV6-2 or TRBV6-3 to TRBJ2-1, with TRBD2 matching 10 bases. V was pared by 6 bases and J by 6 bases, with 8 bases of the junction left unmatched. Germline assignment: CDR1 MNHEY and CDR2 SVGEGT. The CDR3 is 15 amino acids.

The chain uses TRBV6-5 and TRBJ1-1; tentatively, D is TRBD1 (5 bases). Germline values: CDR1 MNHEY, CDR2 SVGAGI. With 5 bases removed from V and 4 bases from J, the gap between germline ends came to 17 bases. This CDR3 region has 15 residues. CDR3 loop: CASSREGALSTEAFF. CDR3 in DNA: TGTGCCAGCAGTAGGGAAGGGGCCCTGAGCACTGAAGCTTTCTTT.

The chain joins TRBV5-1 to TRBJ1-2, with 8 bases identical to TRBD1. Germline CDR1 is SGHRS and CDR2 is YFSETQ. The CDR3 length is 13 residues. V shed 4 bases and J 8 bases; nucleotides not matched to a gene: 7. The CDR3 DNA follows: TGCGCCAGCAGCCACGGACAGGGAGACGGCTACACCTTC. It is translated as CASSHGQGDGYTF.